The present TCR beta chain was sequenced within a study of follicular helper T cells after annual influenza vaccination (dated by TCRdb to the late 2010s). Regarding the study in general: Blood was drawn on days 0, 7 and 28 after each seasonal influenza vaccination. To study recall of cTfh clones, some subjects were followed through successive annual vaccinations in the 2013-2014, 2014-2015 and 2015-2016 seasons. One week after vaccination, a second recruited cohort of more than nine subjects (Table S1) displayed a similar ICOS+CD38+ cTfh response. Multi-year samples were available from six subjects, with four subjects covering two vaccination seasons and two subjects covering three seasons. The 2013-2014 samples were cryopreserved, while the 2015 samples were processed right after collection.

Paper-wide results and their limitations: Successive annual vaccinations recalled a recurrent oligoclonal ICOS+CD38+ cTfh response that contained tetramer and AIM influenza-specific clonotypes. ICOS+CD38+ cTfh clonality correlated with the frequency of that population, and its change correlated with the change in circulating plasmablast frequency. Day 7 ICOS+CD38+ clones were most often found later in ICOS-CD38- cTfh, suggesting that subset may serve as a memory reservoir. In evaluating whether influenza clones were enriched, the possibility that the far larger non-cTfh compartments were undersampled could not be ruled out. Because only 10-20% of the analyzed cells gave productive TCRB sequences, there was no way to sample rare clonotypes.

Worth noting for this clone: Its antigen remains unidentified. No much larger clone is present one base from it, and per-base qualities are unavailable.

The library was produced with the immunoSEQ multiplex PCR assay. Adaptive Biotechnologies carried out TCRB amplification, library preparation, sequencing and preliminary bioinformatics at Survey level resolution. As for the original processing: Clonality was calculated in R as 1 minus normalized Shannon entropy, and the Gini index was computed with the R package ineq. Overlap score was defined as the summed counts of shared sequences divided by the total counts of all sequences in both compared samples. Shared-clonotype significance used Fisher's exact test assuming a theoretical repertoire of 10^7 TCRB sequences. Here the immuneACCESS table is served through TCRdb, limited to in-frame sequences with V and J called. Missing clones are a known gap in these copies; in checked studies unresolved V genes cover under half, and the rest lacks a known reason. V, J and clone size reflect that table, while D and trimming were determined from the DNA. Across this sample there are about 14,000 clones, with approximately 85% seen only once. In total, the top ten clones hold roughly 0.28% of the sample.

Via the germline V gene (reference sequence), CDR1 is MNHNY and CDR2 SVGAGI. Including cysteine and phenylalanine, the CDR3 has 13 amino acids. Left in the record is the CDR3 DNA by itself, 39 bases read in frame from the first base. At the junction V is shortened by 5 bases and J by 4 bases, with 11 bases in between. In the paper's terms, the time point label means: 2014-2015 season, pre-vaccination. TCRB sequencing was used to follow sorted CD4 subsets from the blood of adults before and after they were given the seasonal inactivated influenza vaccine (Fluvarix). To be eligible, subjects had to live in the community and must not have received influenza vaccine in the previous 6 months. Subjects were excluded for influenza vaccine contraindications, substance abuse, HIV/AIDS, active malignancy, immunomodulatory medication, or active illness such as respiratory infection. Between 40 and 100 mL of blood was sampled per time point. PBMC were isolated using Ficoll-Paque PLUS or SepMate separation. As a non-Tfh comparison subset, CXCR5- memory CD4 T cells were sorted. Before DNA was extracted, the cell subsets were sorted from PBMC using a BD FACS Aria.

Sequencing used CXCR5- memory CD4+ T cells sorted from blood, obtained on the day of influenza vaccination. The cell subset or site label on this specimen signifies: CXCR5- memory CD4 T cells. The chain was built from TRBV6-6 and TRBJ1-2; the D segment could be TRBD1, given 5 matching bases. The source is an adult who received the influenza vaccine. The DNA sequence is TGTGCCAGCAGTAGGAGACAGAGCTATGGCTACACCTTC. Translated, it gives CASSRRQSYGYTF.